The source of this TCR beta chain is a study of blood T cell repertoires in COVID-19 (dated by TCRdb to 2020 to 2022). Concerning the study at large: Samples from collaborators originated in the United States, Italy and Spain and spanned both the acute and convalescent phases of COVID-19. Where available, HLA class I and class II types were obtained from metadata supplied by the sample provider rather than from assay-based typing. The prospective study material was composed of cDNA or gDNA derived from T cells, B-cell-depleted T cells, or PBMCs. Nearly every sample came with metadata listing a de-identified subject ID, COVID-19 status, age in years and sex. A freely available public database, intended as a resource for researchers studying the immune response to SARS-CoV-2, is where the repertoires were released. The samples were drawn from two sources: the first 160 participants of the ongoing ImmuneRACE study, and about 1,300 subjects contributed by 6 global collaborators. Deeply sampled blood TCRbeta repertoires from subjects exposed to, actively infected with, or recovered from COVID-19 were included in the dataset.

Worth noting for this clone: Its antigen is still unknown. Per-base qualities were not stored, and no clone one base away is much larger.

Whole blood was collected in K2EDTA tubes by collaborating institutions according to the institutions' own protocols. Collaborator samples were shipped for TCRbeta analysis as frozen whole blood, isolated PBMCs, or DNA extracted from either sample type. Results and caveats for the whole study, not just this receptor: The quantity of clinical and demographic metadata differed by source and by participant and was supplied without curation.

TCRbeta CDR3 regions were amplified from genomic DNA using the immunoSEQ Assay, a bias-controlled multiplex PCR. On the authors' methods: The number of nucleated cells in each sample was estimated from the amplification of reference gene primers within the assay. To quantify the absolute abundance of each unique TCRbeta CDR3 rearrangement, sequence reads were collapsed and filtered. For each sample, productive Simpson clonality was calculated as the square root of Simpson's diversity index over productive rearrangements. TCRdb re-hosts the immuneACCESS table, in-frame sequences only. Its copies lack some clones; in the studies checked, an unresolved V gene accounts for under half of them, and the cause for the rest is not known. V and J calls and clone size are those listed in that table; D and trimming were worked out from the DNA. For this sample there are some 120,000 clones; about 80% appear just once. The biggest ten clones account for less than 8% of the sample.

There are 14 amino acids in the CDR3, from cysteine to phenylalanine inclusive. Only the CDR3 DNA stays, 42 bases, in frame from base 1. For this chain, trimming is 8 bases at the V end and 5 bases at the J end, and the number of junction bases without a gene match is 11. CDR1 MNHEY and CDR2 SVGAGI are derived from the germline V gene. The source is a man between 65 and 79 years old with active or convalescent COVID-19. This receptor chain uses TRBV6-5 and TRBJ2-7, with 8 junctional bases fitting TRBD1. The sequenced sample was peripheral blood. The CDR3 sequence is CASQSRQGYDEQYF. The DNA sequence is TGTGCCAGCCAAAGTCGACAGGGGTACGACGAGCAGTACTTC.